One sample yielded the 10 T cell receptor beta chains listed below, sequenced in a study of post-analysis software for immune sequencing data. Study-wide findings and caveats: Roughly five TRBV segments appeared more often in patients than in controls, and TRBV5-6, TRBV5-1 and TRBV20-1 were among these.

The TCR beta cDNA libraries contained unique molecular identifiers. MiXCR was run by TCRdb on the PCR reads, yielding one entry per CDR3 protein. The sample shows hundreds of thousands of distinct CDR3 sequences, roughly 50% of them seen only once. Their target antigens are unknown. What was sequenced was blood. The receptors come from a girl aged 5 to 17 with multiple sclerosis.

The rearrangement joins TRBV20-1 to TRBJ2-7; 8 bases align to TRBD2. Germline values: CDR1 DFQATT, CDR2 SNEGSKA (reference sequence). CDR3 length: 12 amino acids. V lost 5 bases and J lost 6; bases outside the gene matches: 6. CDR3 DNA: TGCAGTGCTGGGACTAGTCGCGGCGAGCAGTACTTC. Protein: CSAGTSRGEQYF.

The chain recombines TRBV3-1 with TRBJ1-6, with D unclear. The CDR3 contains 15 residues. CDR1 and CDR2 from the germline V gene are LGHDT and YNNKEL (reference sequence). V lost 4 bases to trimming and J lost 7 bases, with 14 bases between them. CDR3 protein: CASSPEMGLNSPLHF. CDR3 nucleotides: TGTGCCAGCAGCCCTGAGATGGGGTTGAATTCACCCCTCCACTTT.

The chain is built from TRBV7-8 and TRBJ2-5; D possibly corresponds to TRBD1 (6 bases). Between the trimmed V and J ends, which lost 2 bases and 2 bases, there was a span of 15 bases. Germline CDR1 is SGHVS and CDR2 is FQNEAQ. The CDR3 sequence is 16 residues long. The DNA of the CDR3 is TGTGCCAGCAGCTTACGGTGGGCAGGGGCTCAAGAGACCCAGTACTTC. This translates into CASSLRWAGAQETQYF.

In this sample, this clonotype turned up once. The chain joins TRBV20-1 to TRBJ2-1, with no clear D. The V end was cut by 6 bases, the J end by 10 bases, with 19 bases between. From germline, CDR1 is DFQATT and CDR2 SNEGSKA (reference sequence). The CDR3 loop spans 13 amino acids. This CDR3 reads CSARQSRLGEQFF. CDR3 in DNA: TGCAGTGCACGACAATCAAGGCTAGGGGAGCAGTTCTTC.

The CDR3 loop reads CASSQPAGGTYGYTF. As DNA, the CDR3 is TGCGCCAGCAGCCAACCGGCAGGGGGAACCTATGGCTACACCTTC. The chain uses TRBV4-1 and TRBJ1-2; 7 nucleotides match TRBD1. The CDR3 is 15 residues long. J lost 4 bases, V lost 2 bases, and 7 bases had no gene match. The germline V gene has CDR1 MGHRA and CDR2 YSYEKL.

The chain recombines TRBV20-1 with TRBJ2-1; 9 bases are a match to TRBD2. V lost 2 bases, J lost 5 bases, and 7 bases stayed unmatched. The CDR3 contains 15 residues. Germline loops: CDR1 DFQATT, CDR2 SNEGSKA (reference sequence). CDR3 sequence (DNA): TGCAGTGCTAGACCGATAGCGGGAGCCCACAATGAGCAGTTCTTC. This sequence encodes CSARPIAGAHNEQFF.

This clonotype was found once. V gene TRBV4-2 combines with J gene TRBJ1-5; D is ambiguous. The CDR3 length is 15 residues. The germline V gene encodes CDR1 LGHNA and CDR2 YNFKEQ. V was pared by 0 bases and J by 10 bases, with 16 bases between. CDR3 DNA sequence: TGTGCCAGCAGCCAAGATAGGGCGATGGGCGGTCCCCAGCATTTT. Translated, it gives CASSQDRAMGGPQHF.

This clonotype showed up just a few times. The rearrangement uses TRBV7-2 and TRBJ2-7; TRBD1 is a possible D gene (5 bases). From germline, CDR1 is SGHTA and CDR2 FQGNSA. This CDR3 is built from 13 residues. V lost 6 bases to trimming and J lost 1 base, with 10 bases between them. The CDR3 nucleotides are TGTGCCAGCAGGACAGACAATTCCTACGAGCAGTACTTC. Its protein is CASRTDNSYEQYF.

The chain employs TRBV10-1 and TRBJ2-7; TRBD2 matches at 9 bases. The CDR3 length is 14 residues. The ends lost 5 bases at V and 4 bases at J; junction bases unmatched: 6. The germline CDR1 and CDR2 sequences are WNHNN and SYGVQD (reference sequence). Here the CDR3 DNA reads TGCGCCAGCAGTAGGTTAGCGGGAGCGTACGAGCAGTACTTC. This sequence encodes CASSRLAGAYEQYF.

There are a few counts of this clonotype. The V and J genes are TRBV6-6 and TRBJ2-5, with D possibly being TRBD2 (6 bases). Deletions cut 5 bases from V and 2 bases from J, with 15 bases between. Germline CDR1 and CDR2: MNHNY and SVGAGI (reference sequence). The CDR3 consists of 15 residues. The CDR3 protein is CASSDQAGPQETQYF. The CDR3 bases are TGTGCCAGCAGTGACCAGGCGGGGCCGCAAGAGACCCAGTACTTC.